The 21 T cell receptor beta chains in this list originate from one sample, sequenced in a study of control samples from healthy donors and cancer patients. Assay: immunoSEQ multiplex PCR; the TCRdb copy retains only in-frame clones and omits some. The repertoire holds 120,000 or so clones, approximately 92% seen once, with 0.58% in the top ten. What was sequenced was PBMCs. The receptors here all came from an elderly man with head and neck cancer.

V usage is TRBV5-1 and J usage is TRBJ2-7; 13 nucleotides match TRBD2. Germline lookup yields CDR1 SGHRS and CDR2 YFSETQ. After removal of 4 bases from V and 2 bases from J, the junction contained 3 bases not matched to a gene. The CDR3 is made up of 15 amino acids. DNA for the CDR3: TGCGCCAGCAGCCAGGGGACTAGCGGGGCCTACGAGCAGTACTTC. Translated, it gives CASSQGTSGAYEQYF.

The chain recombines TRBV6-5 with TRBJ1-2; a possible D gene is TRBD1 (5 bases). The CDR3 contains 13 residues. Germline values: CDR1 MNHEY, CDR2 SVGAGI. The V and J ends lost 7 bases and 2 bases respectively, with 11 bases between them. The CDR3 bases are TGTGCCAGCACCCCGACAGCAAACTATGGCTACACCTTC. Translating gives CASTPTANYGYTF.

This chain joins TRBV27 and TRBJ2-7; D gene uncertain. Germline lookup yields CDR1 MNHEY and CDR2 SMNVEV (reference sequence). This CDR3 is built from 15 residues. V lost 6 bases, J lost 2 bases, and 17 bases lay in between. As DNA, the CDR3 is TGTGCCAGCAGCCCCCATCCCCGTCCGACCTACGAGCAGTACTTC. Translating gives CASSPHPRPTYEQYF.

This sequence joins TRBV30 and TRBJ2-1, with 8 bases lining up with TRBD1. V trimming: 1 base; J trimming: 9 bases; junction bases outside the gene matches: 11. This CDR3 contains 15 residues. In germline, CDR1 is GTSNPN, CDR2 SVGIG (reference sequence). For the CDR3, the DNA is TGTGCCTGGAGTGGGACAGGGAGGTTAGGACTTGAGCAGTTCTTC. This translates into CAWSGTGRLGLEQFF.

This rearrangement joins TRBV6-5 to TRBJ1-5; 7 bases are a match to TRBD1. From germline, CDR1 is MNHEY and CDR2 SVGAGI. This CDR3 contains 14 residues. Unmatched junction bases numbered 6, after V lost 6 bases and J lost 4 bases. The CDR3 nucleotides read TGTGCCAGCAGCCGTGGGACAGAAAATCAGCCCCAGCATTTT. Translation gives CASSRGTENQPQHF.

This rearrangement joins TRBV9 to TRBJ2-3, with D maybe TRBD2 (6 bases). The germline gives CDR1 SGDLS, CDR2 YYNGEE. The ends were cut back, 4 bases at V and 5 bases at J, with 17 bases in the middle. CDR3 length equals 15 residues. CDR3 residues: CASSQDAGLVDTQYF. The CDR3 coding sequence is TGTGCCAGCAGCCAAGACGCGGGATTGGTAGATACGCAGTATTTT.

CDR3 loop: CASSLAGPSGANVLTF. In DNA, the CDR3 is TGTGCCAGCAGCTTGGCCGGACCCTCTGGGGCCAACGTCCTGACTTTC. V and J are TRBV5-4 and TRBJ2-6; D unclear. Trimming cost V 0 bases and J 0 bases, with 7 bases left between them. The CDR3 loop spans 16 amino acids. Germline V gene data show CDR1 as SGHNT and CDR2 as YYREEE (reference sequence).

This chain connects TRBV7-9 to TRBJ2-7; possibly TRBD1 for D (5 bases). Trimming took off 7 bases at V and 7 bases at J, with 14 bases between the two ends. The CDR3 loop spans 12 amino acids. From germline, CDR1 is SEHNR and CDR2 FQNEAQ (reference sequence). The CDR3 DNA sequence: TGTGCCAGCACCTCAGGGTCTGGAGAGCAGTACTTC. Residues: CASTSGSGEQYF. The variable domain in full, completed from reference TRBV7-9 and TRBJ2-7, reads DTGVSQNPRHKITKRGQNVTFRCDPISEHNRLYWYRQTLGQGPEFLTYFQNEAQLEKSRLLSDRFSAERPKGSFSTLEIQRTEQGDSAMYLCASTSGSGEQYFGPGTRLTVT.

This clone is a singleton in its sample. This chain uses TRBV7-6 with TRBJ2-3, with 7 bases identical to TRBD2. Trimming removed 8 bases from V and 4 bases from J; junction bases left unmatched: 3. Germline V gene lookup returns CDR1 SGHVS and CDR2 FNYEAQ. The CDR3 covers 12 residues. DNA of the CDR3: TGTGCCAGCCGGGGGAGGGCAGATACGCAGTATTTT. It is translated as CASRGRADTQYF.

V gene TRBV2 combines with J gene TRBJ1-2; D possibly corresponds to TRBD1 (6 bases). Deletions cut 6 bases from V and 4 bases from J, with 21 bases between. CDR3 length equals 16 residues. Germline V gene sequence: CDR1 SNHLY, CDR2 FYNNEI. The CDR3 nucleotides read TGTGCCAGCAGCAAAGGGGGGGCGAGGGGCACCTATGGCTACACCTTC. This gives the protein CASSKGGARGTYGYTF.

The CDR3 DNA sequence: TGTGCCAGCAGCTTGGAACAGGGGAGGTACACTGAAGCTTTCTTT. This sequence encodes CASSLEQGRYTEAFF. J is TRBJ1-1 and V is TRBV5-4; 7 bases agree with TRBD1. Germline V gene sequence: CDR1 SGHNT, CDR2 YYREEE (reference sequence). V was pared by 0 bases and J by 3 bases, with 5 bases of the junction left unmatched. CDR3 length equals 15 residues.

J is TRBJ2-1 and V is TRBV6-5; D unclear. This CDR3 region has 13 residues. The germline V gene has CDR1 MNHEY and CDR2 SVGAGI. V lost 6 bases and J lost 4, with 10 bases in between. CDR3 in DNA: TGTGCCAGCAGGGGAATAGAGTACAATGAGCAGTTCTTC. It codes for CASRGIEYNEQFF.

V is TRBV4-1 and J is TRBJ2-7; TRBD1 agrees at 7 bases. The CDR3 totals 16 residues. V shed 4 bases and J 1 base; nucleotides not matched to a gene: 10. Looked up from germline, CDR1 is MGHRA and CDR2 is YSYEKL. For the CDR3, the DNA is TGCGCCAGCAGCCGAGGACAGGCCCGGGGATCCTACGAGCAGTACTTC. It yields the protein CASSRGQARGSYEQYF.

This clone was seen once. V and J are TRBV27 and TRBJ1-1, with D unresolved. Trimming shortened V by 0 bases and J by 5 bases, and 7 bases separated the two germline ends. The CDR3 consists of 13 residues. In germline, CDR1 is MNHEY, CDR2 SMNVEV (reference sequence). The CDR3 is CASSLSYGTEAFF. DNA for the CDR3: TGTGCCAGCAGTTTATCCTATGGGACTGAAGCTTTCTTT.

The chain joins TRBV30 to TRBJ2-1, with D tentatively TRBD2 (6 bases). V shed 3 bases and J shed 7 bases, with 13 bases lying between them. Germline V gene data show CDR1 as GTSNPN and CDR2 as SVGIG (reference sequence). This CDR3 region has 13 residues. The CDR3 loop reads CAWSILAMNEQFF. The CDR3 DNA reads TGTGCCTGGAGCATCCTAGCGATGAATGAGCAGTTCTTC.

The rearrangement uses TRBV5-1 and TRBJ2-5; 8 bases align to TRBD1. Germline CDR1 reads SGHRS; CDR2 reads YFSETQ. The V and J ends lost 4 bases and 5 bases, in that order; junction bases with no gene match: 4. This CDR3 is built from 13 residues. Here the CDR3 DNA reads TGCGCCAGCAGCGTCACAGGGGGGGAGACCCAGTACTTC. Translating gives CASSVTGGETQYF.

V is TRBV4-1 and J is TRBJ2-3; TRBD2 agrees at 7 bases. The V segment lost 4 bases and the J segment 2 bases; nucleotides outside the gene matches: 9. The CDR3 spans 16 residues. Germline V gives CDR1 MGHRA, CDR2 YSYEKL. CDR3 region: CASSPFWAGDTDTQYF. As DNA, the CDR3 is TGCGCCAGCAGCCCTTTCTGGGCGGGGGACACAGATACGCAGTATTTT.

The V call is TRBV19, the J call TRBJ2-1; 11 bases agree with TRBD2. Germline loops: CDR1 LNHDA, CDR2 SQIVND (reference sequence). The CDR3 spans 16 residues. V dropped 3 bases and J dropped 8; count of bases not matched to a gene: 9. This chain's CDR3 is CASSILSGGAKDEQFF. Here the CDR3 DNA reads TGTGCCAGTAGTATCCTTAGCGGGGGGGCGAAGGATGAGCAGTTCTTC.

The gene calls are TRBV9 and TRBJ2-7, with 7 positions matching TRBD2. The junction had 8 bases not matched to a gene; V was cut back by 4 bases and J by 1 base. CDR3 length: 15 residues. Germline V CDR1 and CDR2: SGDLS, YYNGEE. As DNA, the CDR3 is TGTGCCAGCAGCTCCTCCGGGACTAATTCCTACGAGCAGTACTTC. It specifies CASSSSGTNSYEQYF.

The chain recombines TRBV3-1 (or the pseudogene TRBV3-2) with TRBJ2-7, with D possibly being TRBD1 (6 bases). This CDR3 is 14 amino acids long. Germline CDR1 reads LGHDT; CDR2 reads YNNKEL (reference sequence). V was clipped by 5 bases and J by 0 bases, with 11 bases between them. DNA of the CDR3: TGTGCCAGCAGCACAGGGTCAAGCTCCTACGAGCAGTACTTC. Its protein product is CASSTGSSSYEQYF.

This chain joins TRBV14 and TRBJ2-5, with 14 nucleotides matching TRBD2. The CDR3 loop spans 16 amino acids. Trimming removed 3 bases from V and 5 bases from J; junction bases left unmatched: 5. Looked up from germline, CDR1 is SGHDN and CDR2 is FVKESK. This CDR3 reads CASSHGTSGSGETQYF. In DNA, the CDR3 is TGTGCCAGCAGCCATGGGACTAGCGGGAGCGGGGAGACCCAGTACTTC.